Shown below are 5 T cell receptor beta chains from a single sample sequenced in a study of TIL therapy for anti-PD-1-resistant metastatic lung cancer. As to time point: pre-treatment sample, taken before nivolumab and TIL therapy. Tumor tissue came from excised metastases, mostly pleural nodules or supraclavicular lymph nodes. The libraries were made with immunoSEQ v3. The data were produced by immunoSEQ multiplex PCR, yet TCRdb's version contains in-frame clones alone and is incomplete. The sample holds some 14,000 clones, about three fifths seen once. The sequencing used tumor tissue, collected at baseline. These receptors were taken from a woman between 30 and 85 years old with non-small cell lung cancer.

V and J are TRBV30 and TRBJ1-1; D gene uncertain. Trimming removed 2 bases at V and 8 bases at J, with 9 bases between. There are 11 residues in the CDR3. Per the germline V gene, CDR1 is GTSNPN and CDR2 is SVGIG (reference sequence). The CDR3 sequence: CAWSRIGEAFF. The CDR3 DNA sequence: TGTGCCTGGAGTCGAATTGGGGAAGCTTTCTTT. Full variable domain (remainder filled in from reference TRBV30 and TRBJ1-1): SQTIHQWPATLVQPVGSPLSLECTVEGTSNPNLYWYRQAAGRGLQLLFYSVGIGQISSEVPQNLSASRPQDRQFILSSKKLLLSDSGFYLCAWSRIGEAFFGQGTRLTVV.

The rearrangement uses TRBV7-2 and TRBJ1-1; D unclear. The CDR3 sequence is 12 residues long. Trimming left V 6 bases short and J 11 bases short, with 16 bases between. Germline assignment: CDR1 SGHTA and CDR2 FQGNSA. The CDR3 region is CASSREGIRAFF. CDR3 DNA sequence: TGTGCCAGCAGTAGGGAAGGGATCAGGGCTTTCTTT.

In its sample, this clone is medium-sized (0.01 to 0.1%). The rearrangement links TRBV5-4 to TRBJ2-2, with 7 bases aligning to TRBD1. The CDR3 runs to 15 residues. Germline V lookup: CDR1 SGHNT, CDR2 YYREEE (reference sequence). The V and J ends lost 0 bases and 4 bases, in that order; junction bases with no gene match: 3. The CDR3: CASSLVGTVTGELFF. CDR3 bases: TGTGCCAGCAGCTTGGTGGGGACAGTCACCGGGGAGCTGTTTTTT.

The CDR3 DNA is TGTGCCAGCAGCTCAGCCGGGACAGGGACTGGGTACGAGCAGTACTTC. This codes for CASSSAGTGTGYEQYF. This chain connects TRBV5-5 to TRBJ2-7, with 9 bases matching TRBD1. The V gene's germline CDR1 is SGHKS and CDR2 YYEKEE (reference sequence). Trimming removed 3 bases from V and 4 bases from J; junction bases left unmatched: 11. The CDR3 has 16 residues.

The chain combines TRBV5-5 with TRBJ1-5; 11 bases match TRBD1. CDR1 and CDR2 (germline): SGHKS, YYEKEE (reference sequence). Trimming removed 2 bases from V and 0 bases from J; junction bases left unmatched: 7. The CDR3 covers 18 residues. CDR3 amino acids: CASSLGTGGSSSNQPQHF. CDR3 bases: TGTGCCAGCAGCTTAGGGACAGGGGGTTCTAGTAGCAATCAGCCCCAGCATTTT.